This T cell receptor beta chain was sequenced during a study of PD-1 blockade in classical Hodgkin lymphoma. Trimming stripped 1 base from V and 4 bases from J, with 8 bases between. CDR3 length: 14 amino acids. Germline CDR1 is SGHAT and CDR2 is FQNNGV. Time point given: cycle 4 day 1 (C4D1), after less than seven weeks of nivolumab. Every patient relapsed after autologous stem cell transplantation, and brentuximab vedotin exposure varied. Magnetic negative selection was used to purify CD4+ T cells from thawed PBMCs. Complete response, partial response or progressive disease were the best responses. Clones were read by immunoSEQ multiplex PCR, and TCRdb kept only the in-frame ones, dropping some. This sample has 34,000 or so clones, with 80% to 95% found just once.

V is TRBV11-2 and J is TRBJ1-5; D remains unclear. The specimen comprised CD4+ T cells from blood, sampled before the fourth cycle of nivolumab. The clonotype originates from a human donor with classical Hodgkin lymphoma. The CDR3: CASSLVGPNQPQHF. The CDR3 nucleotides are TGTGCCAGCAGCTTAGTTGGCCCTAATCAGCCCCAGCATTTT.